These T cell receptor beta chains were read from a single sample in a study of T cells in Graves' hyperthyroidism and ophthalmopathy. A single record per CDR3 protein comes from TCRdb applying MiXCR to the multiplex PCR reads. The top ten clones hold less than 9% of a sample with over 650,000 distinct CDR3 sequences, over 40% of them seen once. Sequenced material: peripheral blood or thyroid tissue (not recorded which). Receptors were obtained from an adult man with Graves' disease, either hyperthyroidism or ophthalmopathy (not recorded which). Both conserved end residues are part of each CDR3. The D gene is left open where the match is weak. Clone size, where shown, is once, few, many, or a class for clones that have expanded.

V gene: TRBV20-1; clone size: few; CDR3 length: 16; J gene: TRBJ2-2; D gene: TRBD2; CDR3 protein: CSARDSASGNTGELFF; CDR3 DNA: TGCAGTGCTAGAGATAGTGCTAGCGGGAACACCGGGGAGCTGTTTTTT
V gene: TRBV19; clone size: few; CDR3 length: 14; J gene: TRBJ1-2; D gene: .; CDR3 protein: CATQDSGLFYGYTF; CDR3 DNA: TGTGCCACCCAGGACAGCGGTCTTTTCTATGGCTACACCTTC
V gene: TRBV7-8; clone size: many; CDR3 length: 13; J gene: TRBJ2-5; D gene: .; CDR3 protein: CASSPIYRETQYF; CDR3 DNA: TGTGCCAGCAGCCCCATTTACCGGGAGACCCAGTACTTC
V gene: TRBV12-5; clone size: .; CDR3 length: 14; J gene: TRBJ1-6; D gene: .; CDR3 protein: CASSYKGSVTPLHF; CDR3 DNA: TGTGCCAGCAGTTATAAGGGTTCCGTAACACCCCTCCACTTT
V gene: TRBV10-2; clone size: many; CDR3 length: 14; J gene: TRBJ1-1; D gene: .; CDR3 protein: CASSEGHLNTEAFF; CDR3 DNA: TGCGCCAGCAGTGAGGGACACTTGAACACTGAAGCTTTCTTT
V gene: TRBV12-3/TRBV12-4; clone size: many; CDR3 length: 13; J gene: TRBJ1-4; D gene: .; CDR3 protein: CASSEQGHEKLFF; CDR3 DNA: TGTGCCAGCAGTGAACAGGGACACGAAAAACTGTTTTTT
V gene: TRBV5-4; clone size: many; CDR3 length: 13; J gene: TRBJ1-6; D gene: .; CDR3 protein: CASSLGADSPLHF; CDR3 DNA: TGTGCCAGCAGCTTGGGGGCGGATTCACCCCTCCACTTT
V gene: TRBV29-1; clone size: many; CDR3 length: 14; J gene: TRBJ1-3; D gene: TRBD1; CDR3 protein: CSVYTGVAGNTIYF; CDR3 DNA: TGCAGCGTGTACACAGGGGTGGCTGGAAACACCATATATTTT
V gene: TRBV7-2; clone size: many; CDR3 length: 13; J gene: TRBJ1-6; D gene: TRBD1; CDR3 protein: CASRSGTESPLHF; CDR3 DNA: TGTGCCAGCAGATCCGGGACAGAGTCACCCCTCCACTTT
V gene: TRBV5-1; clone size: .; CDR3 length: 13; J gene: TRBJ2-7; D gene: .; CDR3 protein: CTSSRTTNYEQYF; CDR3 DNA: TGCACCAGCAGCCGAACAACCAATTACGAGCAGTACTTC
V gene: TRBV2; clone size: .; CDR3 length: 15; J gene: TRBJ2-2; D gene: .; CDR3 protein: CASITGNSYTGELFF; CDR3 DNA: TGTGCCAGCATCACAGGGAACAGCTACACCGGGGAGCTGTTTTTT
V gene: TRBV29-1; clone size: .; CDR3 length: 13; J gene: TRBJ1-2; D gene: TRBD1; CDR3 protein: CSALTGLHGGYTF; CDR3 DNA: TGCAGCGCCCTGACAGGGTTGCATGGTGGCTACACCTTC
V gene: TRBV12-3/TRBV12-4; clone size: few; CDR3 length: 13; J gene: TRBJ1-1; D gene: .; CDR3 protein: CASSFYENTEAFF; CDR3 DNA: TGTGCCAGCAGTTTTTATGAGAACACTGAAGCTTTCTTT
V gene: TRBV5-1; clone size: .; CDR3 length: 16; J gene: TRBJ1-1; D gene: .; CDR3 protein: CASSSTSSSGATEAFF; CDR3 DNA: TGCGCCAGCAGCTCTACTTCGTCCTCCGGGGCCACTGAAGCTTTCTTT
V gene: TRBV20-1; clone size: many; CDR3 length: 11; J gene: TRBJ2-7; D gene: TRBD2; CDR3 protein: CSAKGLAGTFF; CDR3 DNA: TGCAGTGCTAAGGGACTAGCGGGGACCTTCTTC
V gene: TRBV6-5; clone size: .; CDR3 length: 12; J gene: TRBJ1-2; D gene: .; CDR3 protein: CASGPGRYGYTF; CDR3 DNA: TGTGCCAGCGGTCCAGGGCGATATGGCTACACCTTC
V gene: TRBV29-1; clone size: many; CDR3 length: 12; J gene: TRBJ2-7; D gene: .; CDR3 protein: CSVGDNSYEQYF; CDR3 DNA: TGCAGCGTTGGGGACAACTCCTACGAGCAGTACTTC
V gene: TRBV7-3; clone size: .; CDR3 length: 14; J gene: TRBJ1-2; D gene: .; CDR3 protein: CASSLLDILYGYTF; CDR3 DNA: TGTGCCAGCAGCTTATTGGACATCCTCTATGGCTACACCTTC
V gene: TRBV12-3/TRBV12-4; clone size: few; CDR3 length: 13; J gene: TRBJ1-1; D gene: .; CDR3 protein: CASSTTGLTEAFF; CDR3 DNA: TGTGCCAGCAGTACGACAGGCCTCACTGAAGCTTTCTTT
V gene: TRBV29-1; clone size: .; CDR3 length: 13; J gene: TRBJ1-4; D gene: TRBD1; CDR3 protein: CSVVWDSNEKLFF; CDR3 DNA: TGCAGCGTTGTGTGGGACAGTAATGAAAAACTGTTTTTT
V gene: TRBV5-6; clone size: .; CDR3 length: 13; J gene: TRBJ1-1; D gene: .; CDR3 protein: CASSFDLNTEAFF; CDR3 DNA: TGTGCCAGCAGCTTCGACCTGAACACTGAAGCTTTCTTT
V gene: TRBV2; clone size: .; CDR3 length: 12; J gene: TRBJ1-1; D gene: .; CDR3 protein: CAISLLGSEAFF; CDR3 DNA: TGTGCCATCAGCCTTTTAGGATCTGAAGCTTTCTTT
V gene: TRBV7-2; clone size: .; CDR3 length: 15; J gene: TRBJ1-2; D gene: .; CDR3 protein: CASSFGDQNQHGYTF; CDR3 DNA: TGTGCCAGCAGCTTTGGGGACCAGAACCAGCATGGCTACACCTTC
V gene: TRBV10-3; clone size: .; CDR3 length: 13; J gene: TRBJ1-1; D gene: .; CDR3 protein: CAREGGSSTEAFF; CDR3 DNA: TGTGCTAGGGAGGGCGGTTCGAGCACTGAAGCTTTCTTT
V gene: TRBV7-9; clone size: .; CDR3 length: 17; J gene: TRBJ2-6; D gene: TRBD2; CDR3 protein: CASSLPGTSPGANVLTF; CDR3 DNA: TGTGCCAGCAGCCTACCCGGGACTAGCCCTGGGGCCAACGTCCTGACTTTC
V gene: TRBV11-2; clone size: .; CDR3 length: 12; J gene: TRBJ1-1; D gene: .; CDR3 protein: CASSQKNTEAFF; CDR3 DNA: TGTGCCAGCAGCCAGAAGAACACTGAAGCTTTCTTT
V gene: TRBV29-1; clone size: once; CDR3 length: 12; J gene: TRBJ1-2; D gene: TRBD1; CDR3 protein: CSAKRQGRGYTF; CDR3 DNA: TGCAGCGCTAAACGACAGGGCCGAGGCTACACCTTC